The source of this T cell receptor (beta chain) is a study of blood T cell repertoires in COVID-19 (dated by TCRdb to about 2020). For the study in its entirety: The collaborator samples originated in the United States, Italy and Spain and spanned the acute and convalescent phases of COVID-19. The prospective study material was composed of cDNA or gDNA derived from T cells, B-cell-depleted T cells, or PBMCs. Deeply sampled blood TCRbeta repertoires from subjects exposed to, actively infected with, or recovered from COVID-19 were included in the dataset. The repertoires were released in a freely available public database intended as a resource for research on the immune response to SARS-CoV-2. Samples were obtained from the ongoing ImmuneRACE study (first 160 participants) and from over 1,000 subjects provided by 6 global collaborators. A de-identified subject ID, COVID-19 status, age in years and sex were almost always included in the sample metadata. Where available, HLA class I and class II types were taken from metadata supplied by the sample provider and were not determined by assay-based typing.

Taken from the germline V gene (reference sequence), the CDR1 and CDR2 loops are LGHDT and YNNKEL. Cut back by 2 bases and 4 bases, the V and J ends lie 16 bases apart. CDR3 length: 16 amino acids, cysteine to phenylalanine. The CDR3 DNA has 48 bases and is translated from base 1. TCRbeta CDR3 regions were amplified from genomic DNA by means of the immunoSEQ Assay, a bias-controlled multiplex PCR. The paper's processing steps were these. Within the assay, amplification of reference gene primers was used to estimate how many nucleated cells each sample contained. Sequence reads were collapsed and filtered to measure the absolute abundance of every unique TCRbeta CDR3 rearrangement. For each sample, productive Simpson clonality was calculated as the square root of Simpson's diversity index over productive rearrangements. Drawn from immuneACCESS, this table holds only the in-frame rearrangements with V and J called that TCRdb kept. Clones are partly lost; checked studies trace under half to an unresolved V gene and leave the rest unexplained. The V and J calls and clone size come from that table; D and trimming were worked out from the DNA. This sample comprises 250,000 to 350,000 clones, about 88% of them detected only once. The ten top clones hold roughly an eighth of the sample.

The collaborating institutions used their own protocols to collect whole blood in K2EDTA tubes. For TCRbeta analysis, collaborators shipped samples as frozen whole blood, isolated PBMCs, or DNA extracted from either of those sample types. General findings and caveats noted by the study authors: The amount of clinical and demographic metadata varied by source and participant and was provided uncurated.

Notes on this clone: The clone's antigen remains unknown. No clone much larger than this one lies a single base away; base qualities are absent.

This sequence originates from a woman aged 55-70 years with acute or convalescent COVID-19. This chain joins TRBV3-1 (or the pseudogene TRBV3-2) to TRBJ2-3; tentative D gene TRBD2, with 6 bases matching. The sample consisted of peripheral blood. The CDR3 reads as follows: CASSQRSGGWSDTQYF. In nucleotides, the sequence is TGTGCCAGCAGCCAAAGAAGTGGGGGGTGGTCAGATACGCAGTATTTT.